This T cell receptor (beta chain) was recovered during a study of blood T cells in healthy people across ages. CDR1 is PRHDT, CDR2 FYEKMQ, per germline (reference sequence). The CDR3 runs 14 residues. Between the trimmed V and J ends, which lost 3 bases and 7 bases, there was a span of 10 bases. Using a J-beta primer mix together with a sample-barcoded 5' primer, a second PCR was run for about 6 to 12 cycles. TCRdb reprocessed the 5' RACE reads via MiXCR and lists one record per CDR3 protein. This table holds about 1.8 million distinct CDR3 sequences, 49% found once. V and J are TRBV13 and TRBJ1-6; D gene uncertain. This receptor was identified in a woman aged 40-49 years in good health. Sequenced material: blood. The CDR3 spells CASSFASDNSPLHF. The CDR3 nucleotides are TGTGCCAGCAGCTTTGCAAGCGACAATTCACCCCTCCACTTT.